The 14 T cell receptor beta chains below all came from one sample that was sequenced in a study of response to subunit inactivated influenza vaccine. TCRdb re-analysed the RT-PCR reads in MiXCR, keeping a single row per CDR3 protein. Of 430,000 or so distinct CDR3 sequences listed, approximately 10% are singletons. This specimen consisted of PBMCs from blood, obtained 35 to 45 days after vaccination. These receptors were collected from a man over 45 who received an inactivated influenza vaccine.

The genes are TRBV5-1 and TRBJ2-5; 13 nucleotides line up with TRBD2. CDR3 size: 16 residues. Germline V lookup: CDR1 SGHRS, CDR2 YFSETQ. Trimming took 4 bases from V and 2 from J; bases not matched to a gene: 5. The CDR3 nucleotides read TGCGCCAGCAGCCTCCAGACTAGCGGGGGGCAAGAGACCCAGTACTTC. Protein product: CASSLQTSGGQETQYF.

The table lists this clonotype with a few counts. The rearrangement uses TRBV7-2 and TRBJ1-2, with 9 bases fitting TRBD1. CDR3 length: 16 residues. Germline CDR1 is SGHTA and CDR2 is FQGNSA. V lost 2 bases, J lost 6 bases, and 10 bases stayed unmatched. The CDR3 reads CASSLSRGTGRNGYTF. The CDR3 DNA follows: TGTGCCAGCAGCTTATCGAGGGGGACAGGGAGAAATGGCTACACCTTC.

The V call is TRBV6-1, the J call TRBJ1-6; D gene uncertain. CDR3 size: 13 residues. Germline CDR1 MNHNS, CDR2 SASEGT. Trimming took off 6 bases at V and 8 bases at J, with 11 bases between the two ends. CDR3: CASSALRDSPLHF. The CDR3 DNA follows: TGTGCCAGCAGCGCCCTCCGGGATTCACCCCTCCACTTT.

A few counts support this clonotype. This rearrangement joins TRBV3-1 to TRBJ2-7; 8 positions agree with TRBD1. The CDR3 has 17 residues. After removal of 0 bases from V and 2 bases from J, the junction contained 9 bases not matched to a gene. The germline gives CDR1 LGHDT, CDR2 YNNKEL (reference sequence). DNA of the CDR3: TGTGCCAGCAGCCAAGAATTTGTACGGGACAGGCCCTACGAGCAGTACTTC. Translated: CASSQEFVRDRPYEQYF.

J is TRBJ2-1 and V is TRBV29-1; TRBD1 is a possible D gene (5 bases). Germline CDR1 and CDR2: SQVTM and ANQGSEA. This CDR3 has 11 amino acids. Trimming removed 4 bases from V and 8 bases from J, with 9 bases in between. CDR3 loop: CSVVRVDEQFF. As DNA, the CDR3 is TGCAGCGTTGTCAGGGTGGATGAGCAGTTCTTC.

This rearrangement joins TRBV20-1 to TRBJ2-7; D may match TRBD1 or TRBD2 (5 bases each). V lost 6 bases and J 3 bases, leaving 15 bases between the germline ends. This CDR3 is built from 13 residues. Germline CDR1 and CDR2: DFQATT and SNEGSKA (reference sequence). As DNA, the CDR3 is TGCAGTGCCCCCCATCCGGGGCACTACGAGCAGTACTTC. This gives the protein CSAPHPGHYEQYF.

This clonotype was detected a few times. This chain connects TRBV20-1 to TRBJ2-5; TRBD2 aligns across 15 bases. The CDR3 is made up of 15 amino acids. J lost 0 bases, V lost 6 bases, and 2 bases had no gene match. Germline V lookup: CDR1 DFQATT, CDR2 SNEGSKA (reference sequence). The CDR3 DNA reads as TGCAGTGCGGGGACTAGCGGGGGGTACCAAGAGACCCAGTACTTC. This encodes CSAGTSGGYQETQYF.

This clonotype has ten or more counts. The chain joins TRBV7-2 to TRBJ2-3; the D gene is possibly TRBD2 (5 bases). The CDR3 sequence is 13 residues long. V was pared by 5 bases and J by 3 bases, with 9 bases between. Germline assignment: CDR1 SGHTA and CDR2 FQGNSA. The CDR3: CASSGGRTDTQYF. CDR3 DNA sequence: TGTGCCAGCAGCGGAGGACGTACAGATACGCAGTATTTT.

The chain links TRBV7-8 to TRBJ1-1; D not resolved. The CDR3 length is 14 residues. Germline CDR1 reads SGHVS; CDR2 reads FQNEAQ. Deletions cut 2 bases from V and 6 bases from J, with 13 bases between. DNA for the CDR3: TGTGCCAGCAGCTTAAGGGTTAACTGGGCTGAAGCTTTCTTT. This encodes CASSLRVNWAEAFF.

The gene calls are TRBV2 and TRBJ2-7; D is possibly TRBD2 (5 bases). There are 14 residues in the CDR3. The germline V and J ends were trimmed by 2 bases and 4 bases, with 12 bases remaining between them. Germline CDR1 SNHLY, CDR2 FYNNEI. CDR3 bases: TGTGCCAGCAGTGAACACGAGGGCTCGTACGAGCAGTACTTC. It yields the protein CASSEHEGSYEQYF.

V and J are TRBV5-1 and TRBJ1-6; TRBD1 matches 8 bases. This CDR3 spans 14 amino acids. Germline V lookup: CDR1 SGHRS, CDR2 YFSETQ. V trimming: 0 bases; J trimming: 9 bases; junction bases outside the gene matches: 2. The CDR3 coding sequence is TGCGCCAGCAGCTTGGCCGGACAGGGTTCACCCCTCCACTTT. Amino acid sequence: CASSLAGQGSPLHF.

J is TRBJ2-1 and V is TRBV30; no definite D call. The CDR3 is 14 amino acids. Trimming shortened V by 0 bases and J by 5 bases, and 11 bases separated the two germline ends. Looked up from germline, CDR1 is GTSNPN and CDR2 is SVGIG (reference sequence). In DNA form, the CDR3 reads TGTGCCTGGAGTGTAGGTCTCGGAAACAATGAGCAGTTCTTC. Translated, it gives CAWSVGLGNNEQFF.

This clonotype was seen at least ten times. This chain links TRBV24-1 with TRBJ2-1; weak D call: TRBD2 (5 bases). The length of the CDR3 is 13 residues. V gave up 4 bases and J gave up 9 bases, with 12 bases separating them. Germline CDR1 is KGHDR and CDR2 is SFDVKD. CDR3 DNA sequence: TGTGCCACCAGTGAGGTACTAGGCGGTGAGCAGTTCTTC. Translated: CATSEVLGGEQFF.

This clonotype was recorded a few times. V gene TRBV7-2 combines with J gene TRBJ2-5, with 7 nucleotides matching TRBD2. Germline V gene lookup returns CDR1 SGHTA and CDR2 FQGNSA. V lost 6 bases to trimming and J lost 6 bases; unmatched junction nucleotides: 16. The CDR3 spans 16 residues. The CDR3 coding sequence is TGTGCCAGCAGGTTCCTCTCTCTCGGGGGGAACCAGACCCAGTACTTC. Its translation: CASRFLSLGGNQTQYF.